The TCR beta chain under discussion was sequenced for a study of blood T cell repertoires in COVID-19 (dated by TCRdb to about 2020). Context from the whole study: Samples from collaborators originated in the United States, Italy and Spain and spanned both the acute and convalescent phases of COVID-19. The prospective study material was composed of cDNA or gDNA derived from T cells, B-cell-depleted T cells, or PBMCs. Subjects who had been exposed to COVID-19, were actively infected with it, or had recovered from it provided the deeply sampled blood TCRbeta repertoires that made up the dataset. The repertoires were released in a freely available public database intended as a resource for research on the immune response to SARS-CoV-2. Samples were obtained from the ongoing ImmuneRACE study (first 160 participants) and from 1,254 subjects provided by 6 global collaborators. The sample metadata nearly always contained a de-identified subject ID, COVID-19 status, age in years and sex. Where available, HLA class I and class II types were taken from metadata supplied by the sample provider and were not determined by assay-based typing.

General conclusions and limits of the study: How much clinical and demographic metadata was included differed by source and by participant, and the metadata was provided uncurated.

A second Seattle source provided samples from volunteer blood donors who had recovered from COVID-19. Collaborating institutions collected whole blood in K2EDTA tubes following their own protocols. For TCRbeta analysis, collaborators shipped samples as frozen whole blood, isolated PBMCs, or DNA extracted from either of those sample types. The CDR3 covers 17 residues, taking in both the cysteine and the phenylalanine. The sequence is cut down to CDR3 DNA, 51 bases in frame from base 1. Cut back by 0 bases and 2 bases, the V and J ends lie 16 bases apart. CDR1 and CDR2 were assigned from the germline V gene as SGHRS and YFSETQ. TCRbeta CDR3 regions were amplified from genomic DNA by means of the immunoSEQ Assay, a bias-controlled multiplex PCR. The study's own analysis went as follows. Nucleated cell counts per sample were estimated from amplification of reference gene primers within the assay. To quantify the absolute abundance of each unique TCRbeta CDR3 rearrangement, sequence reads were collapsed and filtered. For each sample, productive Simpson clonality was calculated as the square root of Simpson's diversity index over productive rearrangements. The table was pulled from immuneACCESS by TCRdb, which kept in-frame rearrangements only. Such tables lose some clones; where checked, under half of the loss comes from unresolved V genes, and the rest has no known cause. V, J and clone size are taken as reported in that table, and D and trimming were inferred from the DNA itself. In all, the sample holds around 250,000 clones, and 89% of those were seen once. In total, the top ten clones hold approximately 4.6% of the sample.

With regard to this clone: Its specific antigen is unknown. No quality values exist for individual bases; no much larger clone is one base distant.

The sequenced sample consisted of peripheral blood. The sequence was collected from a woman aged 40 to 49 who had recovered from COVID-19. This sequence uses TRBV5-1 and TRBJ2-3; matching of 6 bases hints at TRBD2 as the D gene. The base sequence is TGCGCCAGCAGCTTGGCGCGGGGCCTTGAGATCACAGATACGCAGTATTTT. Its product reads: CASSLARGLEITDTQYF.